The rows below give T cell receptor beta chains drawn from one sample of a study of OX40 agonist ivuxolimab in advanced cancers. Data came from immunoSEQ multiplex PCR; TCRdb stores just in-frame clones and leaves some out. The sample records 72,000 or so clones, more than 65% being singletons. The sample in question was CD4+ or CD8+ T cells sorted from blood, obtained in a trial of the OX40 agonist ivuxolimab. These receptors were obtained from an adult with an advanced solid tumor such as melanoma, head and neck, liver or kidney cancer. CDR3s leave out the opening cysteine and the closing phenylalanine or tryptophan. Fields, in order: V gene, D gene, CDR3 protein. A D gene is named only where the DNA matches it firmly.

V: TRBV9; D: -; CDR3: ASSPNGRGAQETQY
V: TRBV4-2; D: -; CDR3: ASSRSNTEAF
V: TRBV2; D: -; CDR3: ASSEGGTEAF
V: TRBV11-3; D: TRBD1; CDR3: ASSFWDRDYGYT
V: TRBV29-1; D: TRBD2; CDR3: SIRGLAGGGGTDTQY
V: TRBV13; D: -; CDR3: ASSLLWGANSYNEQF
V: TRBV19; D: TRBD2; CDR3: ASSSKRGGKDTQY
V: TRBV9; D: TRBD1; CDR3: ASSATRQGPYGYT
V: TRBV7-3; D: -; CDR3: ASSNRGNSKEAF
V: TRBV4-1; D: TRBD2; CDR3: ASSQGPGLAGSKTQY
V: TRBV5-1; D: TRBD1; CDR3: ASSTGQGTDTQY
V: TRBV5-1; D: -; CDR3: ASSFSQETQY
V: TRBV19; D: -; CDR3: ASSIVGRHRGTEAF
V: TRBV7-6; D: TRBD1; CDR3: ASSLDSGTGREQY